The entry that follows covers one T cell receptor beta chain sequence. It lacks a known antigen. No qualities accompany the bases; no much larger clone lies one base away. These data belong to a study of T cell changes during pregnancy in multiple sclerosis (dated by TCRdb to between 2018 and 2020). With respect to the entire study: The study looked at changes in the T cell repertoire across pregnancy in women with multiple sclerosis.

Library method: the immunoSEQ multiplex PCR assay. TCRdb carries this immuneACCESS record with in-frame sequences only. Its versions omit some clonotypes, under half of them owing to an unresolved V gene in the studies checked, with the rest unexplained. The sample table records under 55,000 clones; approximately 93% of these occur just once. Around 0.3% of the sample is held by the ten biggest clonotypes. The CDR3 contains 17 residues, cysteine and phenylalanine counted. Only the CDR3 DNA stays, 51 bases, in frame from base 1. The germline V and J ends show losses of 3 bases and 8 bases respectively, and no gene match explains 14 bases of the junction. The germline V gene supplies CDR1 LGHNA and CDR2 YNFKEQ.

Sequencing was performed on CD4+ T cells from peripheral blood mononuclear cells, taken in the third trimester of pregnancy. The V gene is TRBV4-2 and the J gene is TRBJ1-4, with TRBD1 matching 8 junction bases. The sequence came from a female donor with multiple sclerosis, enrolled in a pregnancy study. The nucleotide sequence reads as follows: TGTGCCAGCAGCCAGTCCGGGACAGGTGGATTTTCGGAAAAACTGTTTTTT. The encoded protein is CASSQSGTGGFSEKLFF.